The next 21 T cell receptor beta chains were all read from a single sample in a study of breast tumors, draining lymph nodes, adjacent tissues. The lymph nodes were axillary draining lymph nodes from breast cancer patients. TCRdb recomputed calls from the multiplex PCR reads with MiXCR, one row per CDR3 protein. The sample shows about 140,000 distinct CDR3 sequences, about 30% of them seen only once. Material: axillary lymph node tissue. All receptors derive from a female donor with breast cancer. Some clones in this sample may be carry-over from other donors' samples.

This clonotype was detected ten times or more. The chain links TRBV5-8 to TRBJ2-3; TRBD1 is a possible D gene (5 bases). V shed 2 bases and J shed 1 base, with 8 bases lying between them. Germline V gene data show CDR1 as SGHTS and CDR2 as YDEGEE. There are 14 residues in the CDR3. CDR3 residues: CASSFRQRTDTQYF. Written as DNA, the CDR3 is TGTGCCAGCAGCTTTCGACAGCGCACAGATACGCAGTATTTT.

In this sample, this clonotype turned up many times. The chain joins TRBV30 to TRBJ1-2; a possible D gene is TRBD1 (5 bases). In germline, CDR1 is GTSNPN, CDR2 SVGIG (reference sequence). This CDR3 is 15 amino acids long. V was clipped by 4 bases and J by 6 bases, with 21 bases between them. The CDR3 DNA sequence: TGTGCCTGGACGAGCATCCGGGGCAGGGTCGATGGCTACACCTTC. Its translation is CAWTSIRGRVDGYTF.

V and J are TRBV11-2 and TRBJ1-1; D is possibly TRBD1 (5 bases). This CDR3 contains 13 residues. Between the trimmed V and J ends, which lost 8 bases and 7 bases, there was a span of 17 bases. Germline V gives CDR1 SGHAT, CDR2 FQNNGV. CDR3 DNA: TGTGCCAGCTCACCAGAACCGGGACGTGAAGCTTTCTTT. Amino acids: CASSPEPGREAFF.

The CDR3 DNA reads as TGTGCCACCAGCCATAGCGGGGGGGCCTATGAGCAGTTCTTC. Encoded protein: CATSHSGGAYEQFF. The J gene is TRBJ2-1, the V gene TRBV15; TRBD2 matches at 11 bases. The CDR3 sequence is 14 residues long. V lost 5 bases to trimming and J lost 8 bases; unmatched junction nucleotides: 5. Per the germline V gene, CDR1 is LNHNV and CDR2 is YYDKDF (reference sequence).

This clonotype was detected ten times or more. The rearrangement joins TRBV6-5 to TRBJ2-7; D may match TRBD1 or TRBD2 (6 bases each). Trimming removed 2 bases at V and 7 bases at J, with 18 bases between. Per germline, CDR1 MNHEY and CDR2 SVGAGI. The CDR3 extends over 15 amino acids. CDR3 sequence: CASSYRDTPRGEQYF. DNA for the CDR3: TGTGCCAGCAGTTACAGGGACACACCTCGGGGGGAGCAGTACTTC.

About this clonotype itself: This sequence may be a read error, since a much larger clone differs from it by one base. The gene calls are TRBV4-1 and TRBJ1-4; D gene ambiguous. Trimming removed 0 bases at V and 4 bases at J, with 15 bases between. This CDR3 region has 17 residues. Germline-derived CDR1 and CDR2 are MGHRA and YSYEKL. Here the CDR3 DNA reads TGCGCCAGCAGCCAAGAAGGGCGGGCAAGAAATAATGAAAAACTGTTTTTT. It codes for CASSQEGRARNNEKLFF.

CDR3 nucleotide sequence: TGTGCCAGCAGCCAAGGGACTAGCGGGAACCAAGAGACCCAGTACTTC. This gives the protein CASSQGTSGNQETQYF. J is TRBJ2-5 and V is TRBV4-2; 12 bases agree with TRBD2. From germline, CDR1 is LGHNA and CDR2 YNFKEQ. V dropped 1 base and J dropped 0; count of bases not matched to a gene: 0. This CDR3 has 16 amino acids.

This clonotype was counted ten times or more. V gene TRBV19 combines with J gene TRBJ2-1; 9 bases are shared with TRBD1. With 4 bases clipped from V and 3 bases from J, the junction kept 4 bases outside the gene matches. This CDR3 has 15 amino acids. CDR1 and CDR2 (germline): LNHDA, SQIVND (reference sequence). The CDR3 DNA sequence: TGTGCCAGTAGTAAAACAGGGGGCTACTACAATGAGCAGTTCTTC. Translating it yields CASSKTGGYYNEQFF.

This rearrangement joins TRBV13 to TRBJ1-4, with unresolved D. The ends were cut back, 1 base at V and 7 bases at J, with 10 bases in the middle. Per the germline V gene, CDR1 is PRHDT and CDR2 is FYEKMQ (reference sequence). This CDR3 contains 14 residues. The CDR3 DNA is TGTGCCAGCAGCTTAGTTCGGGGTTGTGAAAAACTGTTTTTT. It is translated as CASSLVRGCEKLFF.

The J gene is TRBJ2-7, the V gene TRBV6-5; D uncertain. Trimming stripped 5 bases from V and 7 bases from J, with 12 bases between. Germline V lookup: CDR1 MNHEY, CDR2 SVGAGI. The CDR3 has 12 residues. Written as DNA, the CDR3 is TGTGCCAGCAGTCCTTCGACCCAGGAGCAGTACTTC. This encodes CASSPSTQEQYF.

In regard to this clonotype: A much larger clone is a single base away; this may be a read error. The gene calls are TRBV5-5 and TRBJ2-3; the D is unclear. The CDR3 extends over 16 amino acids. Trimming took off 3 bases at V and 2 bases at J, with 16 bases between the two ends. CDR1 is SGHKS, CDR2 YYEKEE, per germline (reference sequence). DNA for the CDR3: TGTGCCAGCAGCTCGCTAGTTCCGGGTTTCACAGATACGCAGTATTTT. The encoded protein is CASSSLVPGFTDTQYF.

This clonotype was seen at least ten times. The chain is built from TRBV9 and TRBJ1-5; D might be TRBD1 (6 bases). The CDR3 has 9 residues. Trimming removed 9 bases at V and 11 bases at J, with 9 bases between. The germline CDR1 and CDR2 sequences are SGDLS and YYNGEE. The CDR3, as DNA: TGTGCCACCCCAGGGGCCCAGCATTTT. This codes for CATPGAQHF.

This clonotype appeared many times. The CDR3, as DNA: TGTGCCACCAGCCGAGGGGTTGGTGGCAATCAGCCCCAGCATTTT. As protein: CATSRGVGGNQPQHF. The J gene is TRBJ1-5, the V gene TRBV15; D is perhaps TRBD1 (5 bases). The CDR3 contains 15 residues. Germline V gene data show CDR1 as LNHNV and CDR2 as YYDKDF (reference sequence). The ends were cut back, 5 bases at V and 2 bases at J, with 13 bases in the middle.

Comments on this clonotype: A much larger clone sits a single nucleotide away, making a read error possible. The J gene is TRBJ2-5, the V gene TRBV5-6; D tentatively fits TRBD1 or TRBD2 (6 bases each). V gave up 2 bases and J gave up 5 bases, with 19 bases separating them. The CDR3 loop spans 16 amino acids. Germline CDR1 and CDR2: SGHDT and YYEEEE. CDR3 sequence (DNA): TGTGCCAGCAGCTTATGGGGGGCGGCCCTCGGGGAGACCCAGTACTTC. Amino acids: CASSLWGAALGETQYF.

This clonotype was counted ten times or more. The V and J genes are TRBV5-8 and TRBJ2-1, with D unresolved. Per the germline V gene, CDR1 is SGHTS and CDR2 is YDEGEE. This CDR3 is 14 amino acids long. Trimming pared 9 bases from V and 4 bases from J, leaving 17 bases between. Here the CDR3 reads CAKTTASPYNEQFF. Written as DNA, the CDR3 is TGTGCCAAAACCACAGCAAGTCCATACAATGAGCAGTTCTTC.

In the case of this clonotype: Possible read error: a much larger clone is one base away. This chain links TRBV6-2 or TRBV6-3 with TRBJ1-5; D remains unclear. From germline, CDR1 is MNHEY and CDR2 SVGEGT. CDR3 size: 12 residues. CDR3 coding DNA: TGTGCCACCAGTTACCGGGTTGGGCCCCAGCATTTT. Amino acids: CATSYRVGPQHF.

The chain has TRBV19 and TRBJ1-5; 8 nucleotides align to TRBD1. V was clipped by 5 bases and J by 4 bases; unmatched bases: 22. The CDR3 runs to 20 residues. Germline V lookup: CDR1 LNHDA, CDR2 SQIVND (reference sequence). The CDR3 region has the DNA TGTGCCAGTAGTCGACCGATAACGGGACAGGAGATACGAGCAAATCAGCCCCAGCATTTT. This encodes CASSRPITGQEIRANQPQHF.

This clonotype was detected a few times. V is TRBV4-3 and J is TRBJ2-1; TRBD2 agrees at 10 bases. Germline CDR1 is LGHNA and CDR2 is YSLEER. After removal of 2 bases from V and 2 bases from J, the junction contained 6 bases not matched to a gene. The CDR3 sequence is 17 residues long. CDR3 sequence: CASSQRLLAGAYNEQFF. CDR3 sequence (DNA): TGCGCCAGCAGCCAAAGGTTGCTAGCGGGAGCCTACAATGAGCAGTTCTTC.

This clonotype occurred many times. The chain carries TRBV4-1 and TRBJ1-6, with TRBD1 matching 10 bases. CDR1 and CDR2 (germline): MGHRA, YSYEKL. V dropped 0 bases and J dropped 11; count of bases not matched to a gene: 13. The CDR3 runs 18 residues. CDR3 sequence reads: CASSQDLGVWGQGPPLHF. The CDR3 DNA reads as TGCGCCAGCAGCCAAGATTTAGGTGTGTGGGGACAGGGGCCACCCCTCCACTTT.

This clonotype came up many times. This sequence joins TRBV20-1 and TRBJ1-2; D call uncertain. The V gene lost 5 bases and the J gene lost 8 bases, with 15 bases spanning the gap. The CDR3 contains 12 residues. Germline assignment: CDR1 DFQATT and CDR2 SNEGSKA (reference sequence). The CDR3 coding sequence is TGCAGTGCTCTGAAAGGAGATAGGGGCTACACCTTC. Encoded protein: CSALKGDRGYTF.

The rearrangement joins TRBV20-1 to TRBJ2-5; TRBD2 agrees at 11 bases. V gave up 6 bases and J gave up 4 bases; unmatched junction bases: 7. This CDR3 comprises 14 residues. CDR1 and CDR2 (germline): DFQATT, SNEGSKA (reference sequence). The CDR3 sequence is CSALGLADGETQYF. The CDR3, as DNA: TGCAGTGCCCTGGGACTAGCGGACGGAGAGACCCAGTACTTC.